Reported below is one T cell receptor (beta chain). Profiling relied on immunoSEQ multiplex PCR, and the TCRdb table lists in-frame clones only, not all of them. The top ten hold 8% to 9% of the sample, which has about 200,000 clones, 81% seen once. The data are from a study of blood T cell repertoires in COVID-19. The germline gives CDR1 SGHKS, CDR2 YYEKEE (reference sequence). The CDR3 sequence is 16 residues long. Between the trimmed V and J ends, which lost 4 bases and 0 bases, there was a span of 14 bases. Everyone who took part was 18 to 89 years old, and they came from 24 US areas. Participant-given clinical history determined each cohort assignment.

The sequenced sample was PBMCs or T cells enriched from blood (not recorded which). This TCR derives from a woman between 45 and 65 years old with acute COVID-19. This chain uses TRBV5-5 with TRBJ2-1; the D gene is possibly TRBD1 (6 bases). The CDR3 DNA reads TGTGCCAGCAGCCGGGGTTGGGACACCTCCTACAATGAGCAGTTCTTC. As protein: CASSRGWDTSYNEQFF. The full variable domain, completed using reference TRBV5-5 and TRBJ2-1, is DAGVTQSPTHLIKTRGQQVTLRCSPISGHKSVSWYQQVLGQGPQFIFQYYEKEERGRGNFPDRFSARQFPNYSSELNVNALLLGDSALYLCASSRGWDTSYNEQFFGPGTRLTVL.